Presented here are 30 T cell receptor beta chains from one specimen sequenced in a study of patients and donors after allogeneic stem cell transplantation. Using its own MiXCR run on the RT-PCR reads, TCRdb lists one record per CDR3 protein. Of about 200,000 distinct CDR3 sequences listed, 40% to 45% are singletons. The material sequenced was blood, either unsorted or a sorted T cell fraction (not recorded which). Every receptor here comes from a human donor who was either an allogeneic HSCT recipient or a stem cell or donor lymphocyte infusion donor (not recorded which). It is not recorded whose cells these are; they may come from a transplant donor.

This clonotype has only one observation. The J gene is TRBJ2-7, the V gene TRBV9; 7 nucleotides line up with TRBD1. Germline CDR1 reads SGDLS; CDR2 reads YYNGEE. The V segment lost 3 bases and the J segment 2 bases; nucleotides outside the gene matches: 8. The CDR3 runs to 15 residues. CDR3: CASSGGTEKTYEQYF. DNA for the CDR3: TGTGCCAGCAGCGGAGGGACAGAGAAGACCTACGAGCAGTACTTC.

This clonotype has just one count. The V and J genes are TRBV6-2 or TRBV6-3 and TRBJ1-1; D not resolved. V lost 1 base and J lost 6, with 12 bases in between. CDR1 MNHEY and CDR2 SVGEGT come from the germline V gene. The CDR3 spans 14 residues. The chain's CDR3 is CASSYYSYVAEAFF. CDR3 sequence (DNA): TGTGCCAGCAGTTACTACAGCTACGTCGCTGAAGCTTTCTTT.

The CDR3 bases are TGTGCCAGCAGTAGACGTAGCGGGAGGGCCAGCAATGAGCAGTTCTTC. It specifies CASSRRSGRASNEQFF. V usage is TRBV6-5 and J usage is TRBJ2-1; 11 bases map to TRBD2. CDR1 is MNHEY, CDR2 SVGAGI, per germline. This CDR3 region has 16 residues. V trimming: 5 bases; J trimming: 6 bases; junction bases outside the gene matches: 9.

This clonotype was observed a handful of times. The chain links TRBV9 to TRBJ1-5, with D possibly TRBD1 on 6 matching bases. From germline, CDR1 is SGDLS and CDR2 YYNGEE. The CDR3 is 14 residues long. The V end was cut by 3 bases, the J end by 3 bases, with 10 bases between. The CDR3 reads CASSATGLNQPQHF. The CDR3 DNA is TGTGCCAGCAGCGCGACAGGACTCAATCAGCCCCAGCATTTT.

This sequence joins TRBV5-1 and TRBJ1-2; D is possibly TRBD1 (5 bases). V lost 0 bases and J 4 bases, leaving 10 bases between the germline ends. CDR1 and CDR2 from the germline V gene are SGHRS and YFSETQ. This CDR3 comprises 14 residues. CDR3 sequence (DNA): TGCGCCAGCAGCTTGGATGCGGGGGGCTATGGCTACACCTTC. Translated: CASSLDAGGYGYTF.

There are many counts of this clonotype. The chain links TRBV12-3 or TRBV12-4 to TRBJ1-1; D perhaps matches TRBD1 (5 bases). Trimming took off 6 bases at V and 1 base at J, with 6 bases between the two ends. This CDR3 contains 12 residues. The CDR3 loop is CASRTENTEAFF. CDR3 bases: TGTGCCAGCAGGACAGAGAACACTGAAGCTTTCTTT.

There are a few counts of this clonotype. The CDR3 sequence is CASSQDYGQFQETQYF. DNA for the CDR3: TGCGCCAGCAGCCAAGATTATGGACAGTTCCAAGAGACCCAGTACTTC. The chain joins TRBV4-3 to TRBJ2-5; D might be TRBD1 (6 bases). The V end lost 0 bases, the J end lost 1 base, and 12 bases lay between the germline ends. The V gene's germline CDR1 is LGHNA and CDR2 YSLEER. This CDR3 contains 16 residues.

As for this clonotype: A read error may produce the germline difference seen at one junction end. V is TRBV2 and J is TRBJ1-1; D is undetermined. CDR3 length: 11 amino acids. Germline assignment: CDR1 SNHLY and CDR2 FYNNEI. CDR3 DNA sequence: TGTGCCAGCAGAACAAACACTGAAGCTCTCTTT. This gives the protein CASRTNTEALF.

This clonotype has only a few counts. The gene calls are TRBV27 and TRBJ2-7, with TRBD1 matching 7 bases. The CDR3 is made up of 15 amino acids. CDR1 and CDR2 from the germline V gene are MNHEY and SMNVEV (reference sequence). Losses at the gene ends were 3 bases for V and 2 bases for J; bases not matched to a gene: 7. This CDR3 is CASSFGQVYTYEQYF. The CDR3 coding sequence is TGTGCCAGCAGTTTCGGACAGGTTTATACCTACGAGCAGTACTTC.

The V call is TRBV12-3 or TRBV12-4, the J call TRBJ2-1, with 9 positions matching TRBD2. Unmatched junction bases numbered 11, after V lost 8 bases and J lost 6 bases. CDR3 length equals 15 residues. CDR3 DNA: TGTGCCAGCGGCCTCCCGGCGGGAGGGTTCAATGAGCAGTTCTTC. It specifies CASGLPAGGFNEQFF.

The chain couples TRBV3-1 to TRBJ1-4, with D unresolved. Germline CDR1 reads LGHDT; CDR2 reads YNNKEL (reference sequence). This CDR3 is built from 12 residues. The V end was cut by 7 bases, the J end by 7 bases, with 10 bases between. CDR3 coding DNA: TGTGCCAGCATAGGTACGACTGAAAAACTGTTTTTT. This gives the protein CASIGTTEKLFF.

This clonotype was counted only a few times. This chain uses TRBV12-3 or TRBV12-4 with TRBJ2-1; TRBD2 aligns across 7 bases. The CDR3 consists of 15 residues. V gave up 4 bases and J gave up 8 bases; unmatched junction bases: 11. CDR3 sequence: CASSWVREHLHEQFF. DNA of the CDR3: TGTGCCAGCAGTTGGGTGCGGGAGCATTTGCATGAGCAGTTCTTC.

This chain uses TRBV19 with TRBJ1-1, with D possibly TRBD1 on 5 matching bases. CDR3 size: 15 residues. V shed 4 bases and J shed 0 bases, with 12 bases lying between them. The germline gives CDR1 LNHDA, CDR2 SQIVND (reference sequence). This CDR3 reads CASSTGRHMNTEAFF. Written as DNA, the CDR3 is TGTGCCAGTAGTACGGGACGGCACATGAACACTGAAGCTTTCTTT.

Only a few counts were recorded for this clonotype. The gene calls are TRBV5-1 and TRBJ2-1; TRBD1 matches 12 bases. J lost 4 bases, V lost 4 bases, and 9 bases had no gene match. The germline V gene encodes CDR1 SGHRS and CDR2 YFSETQ. The CDR3 runs to 17 residues. CDR3 protein: CASSIAPGQGAYNEQFF. The CDR3 coding sequence is TGCGCCAGCAGCATCGCCCCGGGACAGGGGGCGTACAATGAGCAGTTCTTC.

This sequence joins TRBV9 and TRBJ1-3, with D unclear. CDR1 SGDLS and CDR2 YYNGEE come from the germline V gene. Deletions cut 3 bases from V and 1 base from J, with 14 bases between. This CDR3 has 16 amino acids. The CDR3, as DNA: TGTGCCAGCAGCGCCCATGTTCCGGTTTCTGGAAACACCATATATTTT. This sequence encodes CASSAHVPVSGNTIYF.

The V gene is TRBV30, the J gene TRBJ1-2, with D unclear. Trimming removed 7 bases at V and 4 bases at J, with 19 bases between. CDR1 and CDR2 from the germline V gene are GTSNPN and SVGIG (reference sequence). The CDR3 runs to 14 residues. DNA for the CDR3: TGTGCCTTAGATTCGGGCAGGAGACCCTATGGCTACACCTTC. It yields the protein CALDSGRRPYGYTF. Full variable domain (remainder filled in from reference TRBV30 and TRBJ1-2): SQTIHQWPATLVQPVGSPLSLECTVEGTSNPNLYWYRQAAGRGLQLLFYSVGIGQISSEVPQNLSASRPQDRQFILSSKKLLLSDSGFYLCALDSGRRPYGYTFGSGTRLTVV.

The genes are TRBV7-9 and TRBJ2-5, with D tentatively TRBD1 (6 bases). The CDR3 has 13 residues. Trimming shortened V by 8 bases and J by 1 base, and 11 bases separated the two germline ends. Looked up from germline, CDR1 is SEHNR and CDR2 is FQNEAQ (reference sequence). CDR3: CASASGVQETQYF. Written as DNA, the CDR3 is TGTGCCAGCGCCTCAGGGGTCCAAGAGACCCAGTACTTC.

The genes are TRBV12-3 or TRBV12-4 and TRBJ2-7, with D perhaps given as TRBD1 or TRBD2 (5 bases each). Deletions cut 5 bases from V and 6 bases from J, with 20 bases between. This CDR3 is 15 amino acids long. This CDR3 reads CASSLPDGARSEQYF. For the CDR3, the DNA is TGTGCCAGCAGTCTTCCGGACGGGGCCCGGAGCGAGCAGTACTTC.

This chain uses TRBV9 with TRBJ2-5; the D gene could be TRBD1 or TRBD2 (5 bases each). The germline V gene has CDR1 SGDLS and CDR2 YYNGEE. V was trimmed by 3 bases and J by 5 bases, leaving 17 bases between them. The CDR3 loop spans 15 amino acids. The DNA of the CDR3 is TGTGCCAGCAGCGCCTACGGGACCGCCGACGAGACCCAGTACTTC. This translates into CASSAYGTADETQYF.

The CDR3 is CASSLGVSTEAFF. CDR3 nucleotide sequence: TGTGCCAGCAGCCTCGGCGTGTCGACTGAAGCTTTCTTT. The J gene is TRBJ1-1, the V gene TRBV7-2, with D hard to call. CDR1 and CDR2 from the germline V gene are SGHTA and FQGNSA. Trimming pared 5 bases from V and 5 bases from J, leaving 12 bases between. CDR3 length equals 13 residues.

V and J are TRBV29-1 and TRBJ2-7, with D perhaps matching TRBD1 or TRBD2 (5 bases each). CDR3 length: 17 amino acids. In germline, CDR1 is SQVTM, CDR2 ANQGSEA. V lost 6 bases to trimming and J lost 0 bases, with 24 bases between them. The CDR3 region is CSVMNLPGTLNSYEQYF. The DNA of the CDR3 is TGCAGCGTCATGAACCTCCCCGGGACCCTCAACTCCTACGAGCAGTACTTC.

This clonotype has a handful of counts. V usage is TRBV7-9 and J usage is TRBJ1-4; no definite D call. The CDR3 consists of 13 residues. Per the germline V gene, CDR1 is SEHNR and CDR2 is FQNEAQ (reference sequence). Trimming took off 1 base at V and 8 bases at J, with 8 bases between the two ends. CDR3 in amino acids: CASSLVLSEKLFF. For the CDR3, the DNA is TGTGCCAGCAGCTTAGTGTTAAGCGAAAAACTGTTTTTT. The whole variable domain, filled in from reference TRBV7-9 and TRBJ1-4, reads DTGVSQNPRHKITKRGQNVTFRCDPISEHNRLYWYRQTLGQGPEFLTYFQNEAQLEKSRLLSDRFSAERPKGSFSTLEIQRTEQGDSAMYLCASSLVLSEKLFFGSGTQLSVL.

The rearrangement links TRBV21-1 to TRBJ1-1. TRBV21-1 is given as a pseudogene. The CDR3 consists of 14 residues. As DNA, the CDR3 is TGTGCCAGCAGCCACCAGGGAGGTTGGACTGAAGCTTTCTTT. This encodes CASSHQGGWTEAFF.

The V gene is TRBV13, the J gene TRBJ2-3; 9 positions match TRBD1. The germline V gene has CDR1 PRHDT and CDR2 FYEKMQ (reference sequence). V was clipped by 0 bases and J by 2 bases; unmatched bases: 9. The CDR3 spans 18 residues. This CDR3 is CASSLGQIGQGNTDTQYF. The CDR3 nucleotides are TGTGCCAGCAGCTTAGGCCAAATTGGACAGGGGAACACAGATACGCAGTATTTT.

This clonotype was detected once. This chain connects TRBV28 to TRBJ2-7, with 12 bases aligning to TRBD2. V was pared by 6 bases and J by 6 bases, with 3 bases of the junction left unmatched. The CDR3 covers 13 residues. Per germline, CDR1 MDHEN and CDR2 SYDVKM. CDR3 nucleotide sequence: TGTGCCAGCAGACTAGCGGGAGGAGGCGAGCAGTACTTC. This codes for CASRLAGGGEQYF. The full variable domain, completed using reference TRBV28 and TRBJ2-7, is DVKVTQSSRYLVKRTGEKVFLECVQDMDHENMFWYRQDPGLGLRLIYFSYDVKMKEKGDIPEGYSVSREKKERFSLILESASTNQTSMYLCASRLAGGGEQYFGPGTRLTVT.

This sequence joins TRBV7-2 and TRBJ2-5; TRBD1 might be the D (5 bases). The CDR3 has 16 amino acids. V lost 1 base and J 1 base, leaving 13 bases between the germline ends. Germline CDR1 SGHTA, CDR2 FQGNSA. The CDR3 DNA is TGTGCCAGCAGCTTAGTAGTTGGGGCGATCCAAGAGACCCAGTACTTC. The encoded protein is CASSLVVGAIQETQYF.

This clonotype has just a few counts. The chain employs TRBV29-1 and TRBJ2-7; 14 nucleotides match TRBD2. J gave up 7 bases and V 6 bases, and 5 bases lay outside the gene matches. There are 13 residues in the CDR3. The germline CDR1 and CDR2 sequences are SQVTM and ANQGSEA. CDR3 region: CSVGTSGSSEQYF. CDR3 DNA sequence: TGCAGCGTCGGGACTAGCGGGAGTAGTGAGCAGTACTTC.

The chain has TRBV20-1 and TRBJ1-5, with TRBD1 as a possible D gene (6 bases). V lost 6 bases, J lost 3 bases, and 15 bases lay in between. The CDR3 has 14 residues. Germline-derived CDR1 and CDR2 are DFQATT and SNEGSKA (reference sequence). The CDR3 DNA reads TGCAGTGCCACCACGGGACACCACAATCAGCCCCAGCATTTT. The encoded protein is CSATTGHHNQPQHF.

This rearrangement joins TRBV5-1 to TRBJ2-7, with 9 bases fitting TRBD1. J lost 4 bases, V lost 6 bases, and 11 bases had no gene match. CDR1 and CDR2 from the germline V gene are SGHRS and YFSETQ. This CDR3 is built from 15 residues. CDR3 in amino acids: CASNPATGGMYEQYF. In DNA form, the CDR3 reads TGCGCCAGCAACCCCGCAACAGGGGGCATGTACGAGCAGTACTTC.

The chain links TRBV12-3 or TRBV12-4 to TRBJ1-2, with 10 bases matching TRBD1. CDR3 length: 18 amino acids. V shed 1 base, J shed 1 base, and the junction held 9 bases outside the gene matches. The CDR3 nucleotides are TGTGCCAGCAGTTTAGGCCCCGGGACAGGGGATTTTAACTATGGCTACACCTTC. This codes for CASSLGPGTGDFNYGYTF.